This T cell receptor beta chain was sequenced for a study of blood T cell repertoires in COVID-19. On the study more broadly: The study drew acute and convalescent COVID-19 samples from the United States, Italy and Spain. T cells, B-cell-depleted T cells, or PBMCs provided the cDNA or gDNA that served as material.

In the original processing: Amplifying reference gene primers gave estimates of nucleated cell counts. Sequencing was performed with immunoSEQ multiplex PCR; in TCRdb, only in-frame clones are kept and a portion is missing. The V and J calls and clone size come from that table; D and trimming were worked out from the DNA. The sample shows about 180,000 clones, 85% to 90% of them seen only once. This sequence was found in a woman between 25 and 40 years old with active or convalescent COVID-19. The sample was peripheral blood.

The CDR3 reads CASSYANDRGPGEQYF. The CDR3 region has the DNA TGTGCCAGCAGTTACGCCAACGACAGGGGGCCGGGCGAGCAGTACTTC. The chain recombines TRBV6-5 with TRBJ2-7; 10 bases match TRBD1. Trimming cost V 2 bases and J 6 bases; bases outside gene matches: 10. There are 16 residues in the CDR3. Germline CDR1 reads MNHEY; CDR2 reads SVGAGI.